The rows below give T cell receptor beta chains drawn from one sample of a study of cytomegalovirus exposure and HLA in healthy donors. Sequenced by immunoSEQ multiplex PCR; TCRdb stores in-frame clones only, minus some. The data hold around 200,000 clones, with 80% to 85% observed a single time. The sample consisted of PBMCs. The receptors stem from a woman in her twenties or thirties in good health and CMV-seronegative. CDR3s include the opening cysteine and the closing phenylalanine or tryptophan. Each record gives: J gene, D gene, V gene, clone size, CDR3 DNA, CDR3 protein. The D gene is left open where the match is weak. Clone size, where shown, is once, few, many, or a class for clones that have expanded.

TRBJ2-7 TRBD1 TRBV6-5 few TGTGCCAGCACCAAAACCGGGACAGGGGTTAACGAGCAGTACTTC CASTKTGTGVNEQYF
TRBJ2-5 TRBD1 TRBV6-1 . TGTGCCAGCAGGAGAGACAGGGTGGGGCAAGAGACCCAGTACTTC CASRRDRVGQETQYF
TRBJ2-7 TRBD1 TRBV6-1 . TGTGCCGGCCAAGTGACAGGGAAAGGCGAGCAGTACTTC CAGQVTGKGEQYF
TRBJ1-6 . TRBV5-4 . TGTGCCAGCAGCTTGGTGGCGGAAACTTATAATTCACCCCTCCACTTT CASSLVAETYNSPLHF
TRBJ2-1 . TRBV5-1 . TGCGCCAGCAGCCCCGGGAGTAGTCGGGCCTACAATGAGCAGTTCTTC CASSPGSSRAYNEQFF
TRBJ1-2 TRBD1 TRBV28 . TGTGCCAGCAGCACAGGGGGAGGCTACACCTTC CASSTGGGYTF
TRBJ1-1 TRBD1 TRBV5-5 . TGTGCCAGCAGCTTGGGCTTTACCACACACAGGGGCCCGAACACTGAAGCTTTCTTT CASSLGFTTHRGPNTEAFF
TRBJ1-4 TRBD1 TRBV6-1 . TGTGCCAGCAGGATAAGACAGGGGGCGACTGAAAAACTGTTTTTT CASRIRQGATEKLFF
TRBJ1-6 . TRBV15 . TGTGCCACCAGCCAGGGGTTGGGTAATTCACCCCTCCACTTT CATSQGLGNSPLHF
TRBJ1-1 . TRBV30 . TGTGCCTGGACTCCCTTGAACACTGAAGCTTTCTTT CAWTPLNTEAFF
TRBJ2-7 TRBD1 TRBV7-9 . TGTGCCAGCAGCTTAGCCGGGACAGCGTGGTACTTC CASSLAGTAWYF
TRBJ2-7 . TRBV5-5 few TGTGCCAGCAGACGGACTTCAGAGTTATTCCAATTC CASRRTSELFQF
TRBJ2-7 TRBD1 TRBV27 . TGTGCCAGCAGTCGACAGGGAACCTACGAGCAGTACTTC CASSRQGTYEQYF
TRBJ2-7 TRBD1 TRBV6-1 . TGTGCCAGCAGCCTAGGACAGGGCTCCTACGAGCAGTACTTC CASSLGQGSYEQYF
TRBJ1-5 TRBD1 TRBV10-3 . TGTGCCACCGAGCCGGGACAGGGTCAGCCCCAGCATTTT CATEPGQGQPQHF
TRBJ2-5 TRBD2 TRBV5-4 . TGTGCCAGCAGCCCCCCTAGCGGGCTTAGGACCCAGTACTTC CASSPPSGLRTQYF
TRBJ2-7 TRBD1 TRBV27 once TGTGCCAGCAGTCTAATGGGCGTCCGTCCAGGGGGCGCTTTCTACGAGCAGTACTTC CASSLMGVRPGGAFYEQYF
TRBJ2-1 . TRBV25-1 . TGTGCCAGCAGTGACTCATCCACAGCCTACAATGAGCAGTTCTTC CASSDSSTAYNEQFF
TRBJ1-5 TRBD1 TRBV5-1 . TGCGCCAGCAGCTTGGGGACAGGGGGCGCGGGTCAGCCCCAGCATTTT CASSLGTGGAGQPQHF
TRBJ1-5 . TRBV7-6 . TGTGCCAGCAGCGATGGGACACAGGTAAATCAGCCCCAGCATTTT CASSDGTQVNQPQHF
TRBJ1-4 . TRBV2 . TGTGCCAGCACCCTTGGAGGGGCTCTTAATGAAAAACTGTTTTTT CASTLGGALNEKLFF
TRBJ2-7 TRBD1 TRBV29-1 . TGCAGCGCTCGCTGGACAGGGAGCTCCTACGAGCAGTACTTC CSARWTGSSYEQYF
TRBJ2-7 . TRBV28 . TGTGCCAGCAACCCGAGGAGTAGGGGCGTCTACGAGCAGTACTTC CASNPRSRGVYEQYF
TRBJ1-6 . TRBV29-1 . TGCAGCGTTGGGAAAGGGGATAATTCACCCCTCCACTTT CSVGKGDNSPLHF
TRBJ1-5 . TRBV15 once TGTGCCACCAGCCTGGGGACTCAGCGCAATCAGCCCCAGCATTTT CATSLGTQRNQPQHF
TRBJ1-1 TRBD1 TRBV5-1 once TGCGCCAGCAGGGCAGGGGGGATGCACACTGAAGCTTTCTTT CASRAGGMHTEAFF
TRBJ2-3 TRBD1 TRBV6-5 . TGTGCCAGCAGTTATGCCGGGACAGGGGGTACAGATACGCAGTATTTT CASSYAGTGGTDTQYF
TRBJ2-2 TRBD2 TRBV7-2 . TGTGCCAGCAGCTTAGCGCTAGCGGCAAACACCGGGGAGCTGTTTTTT CASSLALAANTGELFF
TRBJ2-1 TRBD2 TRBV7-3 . TGTGCCAGCAGCTTCCTAGCGGGGGGGAACAATGAGCAGTTCTTC CASSFLAGGNNEQFF
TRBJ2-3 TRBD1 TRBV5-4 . TGTGCCAGCAGCTTGCCGGGACAGGGCACAGATACGCAGTATTTT CASSLPGQGTDTQYF
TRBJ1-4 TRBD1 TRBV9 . TGTGCCAGCAGCTCCTGGGACAGGGCTGAAAAACTGTTTTTT CASSSWDRAEKLFF
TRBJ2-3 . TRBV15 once TGTGCCACCAGCAGAGCCCAACACACAGATACGCAGTATTTT CATSRAQHTDTQYF
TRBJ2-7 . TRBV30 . TGTGCCTGGAGTGTAGCGGTGAGCTACGAGCAGTACTTC CAWSVAVSYEQYF
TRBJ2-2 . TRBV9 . TGTGCCAGCAGCTGGGCAGCGAACACCGGGGAGCTGTTTTTT CASSWAANTGELFF
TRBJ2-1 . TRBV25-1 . TGTGCCAGCAGTGAATCACAGTGGAGGCACAATGAGCAGTTCTTC CASSESQWRHNEQFF
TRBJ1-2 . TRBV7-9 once TGTGCCAGCAGCTTAGAGGTAGCCCGGGACACCGGCGGTGGCTACACCTTC CASSLEVARDTGGGYTF
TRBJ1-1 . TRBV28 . TGTGCCAGCAGTCCCCTTTCCTCGACAGCCGTCTGGGGCACTGAAGCTTTCTTT CASSPLSSTAVWGTEAFF
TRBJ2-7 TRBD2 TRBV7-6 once TGTGCCAGCAGCTTAGGCGGGGGATTGTACGAGCAGTACTTC CASSLGGGLYEQYF
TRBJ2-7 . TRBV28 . TGTGCCAGCACCCCCTGGGGAGCGAGCTCCTACGAGCAGTACTTC CASTPWGASSYEQYF
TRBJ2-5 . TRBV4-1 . TGCGCCAGCAGCCATGGTTCGGGGGGCCGTGGGGAGACCCAGTACTTC CASSHGSGGRGETQYF
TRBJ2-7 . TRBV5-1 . TGCGCCAGCAGGGTACAGGCCGCCTACGAGCAGTACTTC CASRVQAAYEQYF
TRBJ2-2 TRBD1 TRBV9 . TGTGCCAGCAGCGTAAGACAGGGAAACACCGGGGAGCTGTTTTTT CASSVRQGNTGELFF
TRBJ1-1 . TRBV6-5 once TGTGCCAGCAGTTACCCCGGGGTTACTGAAGCTTTCTTT CASSYPGVTEAFF
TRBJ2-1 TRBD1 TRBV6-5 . TGTGCCAGCAGCCGACAGGGTATGGCGTGGCAGTTCTTC CASSRQGMAWQFF
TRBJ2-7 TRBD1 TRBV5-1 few TGCGCCAGCAGATTTGGGACAGGGGGCTACGAGCAGTACTTC CASRFGTGGYEQYF
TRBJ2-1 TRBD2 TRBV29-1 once TGCAGCGTTGTAGCGGGAGGGCTCCATGAGCAGTTCTTC CSVVAGGLHEQFF
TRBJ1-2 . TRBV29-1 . TGCAGCGTTGAGACAGTTTTCAACTATGGCTACACCTTC CSVETVFNYGYTF
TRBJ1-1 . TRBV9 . TGTGCCAGCAGCTCGCAGGGCTCGAACACTGAAGCTTTCTTT CASSSQGSNTEAFF
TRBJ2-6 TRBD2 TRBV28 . TGTGCCACCGGGCCGCGGGGGCGGGGGGCTTTC CATGPRGRGAF
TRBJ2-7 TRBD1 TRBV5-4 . TGTGCCAGCAGCTTGACCGGGACAGGGACCTACGAGCAGTACTTC CASSLTGTGTYEQYF
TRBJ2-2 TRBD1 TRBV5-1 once TGCGCCAGCAGCTTAGGACAGGGGGCAATCGGGGAGCTGTTTTTT CASSLGQGAIGELFF
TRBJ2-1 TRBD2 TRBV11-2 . TGTGCCAGCAGGTTCGGGGGGGACAATGAGCAGTTCTTC CASRFGGDNEQFF
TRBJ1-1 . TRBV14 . TGTGCCAGCAGCCAACAGGGTTATACTGAAGCTTTCTTT CASSQQGYTEAFF
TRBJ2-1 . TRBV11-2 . TGTGCCAGCGGGTCCAGGAACTACAATGAGCAGTTCTTC CASGSRNYNEQFF
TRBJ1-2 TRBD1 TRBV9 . TGTGCCAGCAGCCTACAGACAGGGGGAAATGGCTACACCTTC CASSLQTGGNGYTF
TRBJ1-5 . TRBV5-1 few TGCGCCAGCAGCTTAACTTACAATCAGCCCCAGCATTTT CASSLTYNQPQHF
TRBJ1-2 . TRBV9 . TGTGCCAGCAGCGTCGACAGCAACTATGGCTACACCTTC CASSVDSNYGYTF
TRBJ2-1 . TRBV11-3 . TGTGCAACGGCCAGAGGGCCCTACAATGAGCAGTTCTTC CATARGPYNEQFF
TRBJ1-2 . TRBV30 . TGTGCCTGGAGTGTGTCTCGGGATGGCTACACCTTC CAWSVSRDGYTF
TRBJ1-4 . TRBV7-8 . TGTGCCAGCAGCTTAGCTACGGGCAGGGAGGTCGAAAAACTGTTTTTT CASSLATGREVEKLFF